The 17 T cell receptor beta chains below were found in one sample sequenced in a study of regulatory dendritic cells for organ transplantation. Here immunoSEQ multiplex PCR was the method, and the copy in TCRdb shows in-frame clones only, minus some. The table includes 4,500 to 6,500 clones, around 60% detected once. Sequenced: memory CD8+ T cells from blood. Subset of the sample: CD45RO+ memory T cells. The receptors shown here come from a human donor in good health.

This clone appeared a few times. The same CDR3 arises from other DNA sequences in this sample as well. V gene TRBV9 combines with J gene TRBJ2-4; D might be TRBD2 (6 bases). The CDR3 is 12 amino acids. Trimming pared 4 bases from V and 7 bases from J, leaving 9 bases between. Germline CDR1 and CDR2: SGDLS and YYNGEE. This CDR3 reads CASSPGGNIQYF. CDR3 in DNA: TGTGCCAGCAGCCCTGGAGGGAACATTCAGTACTTC. Combining the CDR3 with reference TRBV9 and TRBJ2-4 gives the whole variable domain DSGVTQTPKHLITATGQRVTLRCSPRSGDLSVYWYQQSLDQGLQFLIQYYNGEERAKGNILERFSAQQFPDLHSELNLSSLELGDSALYFCASSPGGNIQYFGAGTRLSVL.

The chain uses TRBV25-1 and TRBJ2-4, with TRBD2 identical over 7 bases. Germline V CDR1 and CDR2: MGHDK, SYGVNS. Trimming removed 7 bases from V and 8 bases from J; junction bases left unmatched: 8. The CDR3 covers 13 residues. The CDR3 DNA is TGTGCCAGCACCCAAGGTGGGGGGGACATTCAGTACTTC. Its translation: CASTQGGGDIQYF.

V usage is TRBV7-9 and J usage is TRBJ2-7; 8 bases fit TRBD2. CDR1 is SEHNR, CDR2 FQNEAQ, per germline (reference sequence). Trimming cost V 5 bases and J 5 bases; bases outside gene matches: 14. The CDR3 spans 16 residues. CDR3 DNA: TGTGCCAGCAGCGTCAGCGGGGGCCTCCGGAGGGACGAGCAGTACTTC. Protein product: CASSVSGGLRRDEQYF.

This clone showed up just a few times. This rearrangement joins TRBV9 to TRBJ2-1, with 11 bases identical to TRBD1. The trim removed 4 bases at V and 7 bases at J, leaving 13 bases unmatched. Germline lookup yields CDR1 SGDLS and CDR2 YYNGEE. The CDR3 is 17 residues long. CDR3 nucleotide sequence: TGTGCCAGCAGCCCCCTCTCAGGGACAGGGGGTGAGAATGAGCAGTTCTTC. The encoded protein is CASSPLSGTGGENEQFF.

V and J are TRBV2 and TRBJ2-1; 9 positions match TRBD2. With 10 bases clipped from V and 4 bases from J, the junction kept 11 bases outside the gene matches. The germline gives CDR1 SNHLY, CDR2 FYNNEI. This CDR3 spans 15 amino acids. CDR3 sequence reads: CAIPVAGAPYNEQFF. CDR3 DNA: TGTGCCATCCCAGTAGCGGGGGCTCCGTACAATGAGCAGTTCTTC.

The chain employs TRBV25-1 and TRBJ2-3; 8 bases line up with TRBD2. The CDR3 covers 16 residues. Germline values: CDR1 MGHDK, CDR2 SYGVNS. V shed 2 bases, J shed 4 bases, and the junction held 8 bases outside the gene matches. CDR3 DNA: TGTGCCAGCAGTGAAATTCGGGGGGGGCCCCCAGATACGCAGTATTTT. It is translated as CASSEIRGGPPDTQYF.

The V gene is TRBV7-6, the J gene TRBJ1-3, with D possibly TRBD1 on 5 matching bases. Trimming cost V 4 bases and J 4 bases, with 5 bases left between them. The CDR3 extends over 12 amino acids. Per the germline V gene, CDR1 is SGHVS and CDR2 is FNYEAQ. CDR3 protein: CASSSGGNTIYF. The CDR3 DNA is TGTGCCAGCAGCTCAGGGGGAAACACCATATATTTT.

The chain recombines TRBV12-5 with TRBJ1-4, with D maybe TRBD1 (6 bases). The V end lost 5 bases, the J end lost 8 bases, and 18 bases lay between the germline ends. CDR1 is LGHNT and CDR2 is FRNRAP in the germline V gene. The CDR3 extends over 15 amino acids. CDR3 residues: CASGVQGYSGEKLFF. Here the CDR3 DNA reads TGTGCTAGTGGTGTACAGGGCTACTCCGGGGAAAAACTGTTTTTT.

V is TRBV9 and J is TRBJ1-2; 7 bases are shared with TRBD1. The V gene end was trimmed by 3 bases and the J gene end by 3 bases; junction bases not matched to a gene: 11. The CDR3 is made up of 16 amino acids. In germline, CDR1 is SGDLS, CDR2 YYNGEE. CDR3 sequence: CASSDSSRQGYYGYTF. The CDR3 DNA reads as TGTGCCAGCAGCGATTCCTCTCGACAGGGTTACTATGGCTACACCTTC.

This clone was found once. J is TRBJ2-5 and V is TRBV15; tentative D call: TRBD1 (6 bases). The CDR3 extends over 13 amino acids. Looked up from germline, CDR1 is LNHNV and CDR2 is YYDKDF (reference sequence). The V and J ends lost 7 bases and 4 bases respectively, with 13 bases between them. The CDR3 loop reads CATTPGRGETQYF. The CDR3 nucleotides read TGTGCCACCACCCCCGGCAGGGGAGAGACCCAGTACTTC.

This clone showed up just a few times. The rearrangement uses TRBV9 and TRBJ2-1, with 12 bases fitting TRBD2. Germline V gene data show CDR1 as SGDLS and CDR2 as YYNGEE. The CDR3 consists of 15 residues. V shed 6 bases, J shed 5 bases, and the junction held 6 bases outside the gene matches. CDR3 coding DNA: TGTGCCAGCATATCACGACTAGCGGGGGACAATGAGCAGTTCTTC. This translates into CASISRLAGDNEQFF.

This clone has a single count. The chain joins TRBV19 to TRBJ1-1, with a weak D call TRBD1 (6 bases). The V end lost 4 bases, the J end lost 1 base, and 13 bases lay between the germline ends. CDR3 length: 15 residues. CDR1 is LNHDA, CDR2 SQIVND, per germline (reference sequence). In nucleotides, the CDR3 is TGTGCCAGTAGTAGCCTACAGGGTCCGAACACTGAAGCTTTCTTT. It encodes CASSSLQGPNTEAFF.

V gene TRBV18 combines with J gene TRBJ2-2; D ambiguous. The germline V and J ends were trimmed by 6 bases and 0 bases, with 8 bases remaining between them. Per germline, CDR1 KGHSH and CDR2 LQKENI. There are 14 residues in the CDR3. CDR3 nucleotides: TGTGCCAGCTCTCAACAGTCGAACACCGGGGAGCTGTTTTTT. It codes for CASSQQSNTGELFF.

The rearrangement uses TRBV7-8 and TRBJ2-5; D remains unclear. V lost 5 bases and J lost 7, with 17 bases in between. Germline V gives CDR1 SGHVS, CDR2 FQNEAQ. CDR3 length: 14 amino acids. CDR3 coding DNA: TGTGCCAGCAGCACCGACTTCAAGAGAACGACCCAGTACTTC. This sequence encodes CASSTDFKRTTQYF.

In its sample, this clone was seen a few times. J is TRBJ1-1 and V is TRBV9; no clear D. CDR1 and CDR2 (germline): SGDLS, YYNGEE. The CDR3 has 16 amino acids. Trimming stripped 0 bases from V and 0 bases from J, with 12 bases between. CDR3 region: CASSVEEGRMNTEAFF. CDR3 nucleotide sequence: TGTGCCAGCAGCGTAGAGGAAGGGAGGATGAACACTGAAGCTTTCTTT.

The CDR3: CAITLGQGANYGYTF. For the CDR3, the DNA is TGTGCCATCACCCTGGGACAGGGGGCTAACTATGGCTACACCTTC. The chain recombines TRBV10-3 with TRBJ1-2; 11 bases are a match to TRBD1. The CDR3 spans 15 residues. Trimming took 7 bases from V and 0 from J; bases not matched to a gene: 4. Germline V gene data show CDR1 as ENHRY and CDR2 as SYGVKD.

The genes are TRBV6-4 and TRBJ2-7, with D tentatively TRBD1 (5 bases). Germline V gene data show CDR1 as MRHNA and CDR2 as SNTAGT. V lost 6 bases, J lost 3 bases, and 9 bases lay in between. This CDR3 spans 12 amino acids. CDR3 region: CASRDTGYEQYF. The CDR3 bases are TGTGCCAGCAGAGATACAGGCTACGAGCAGTACTTC.